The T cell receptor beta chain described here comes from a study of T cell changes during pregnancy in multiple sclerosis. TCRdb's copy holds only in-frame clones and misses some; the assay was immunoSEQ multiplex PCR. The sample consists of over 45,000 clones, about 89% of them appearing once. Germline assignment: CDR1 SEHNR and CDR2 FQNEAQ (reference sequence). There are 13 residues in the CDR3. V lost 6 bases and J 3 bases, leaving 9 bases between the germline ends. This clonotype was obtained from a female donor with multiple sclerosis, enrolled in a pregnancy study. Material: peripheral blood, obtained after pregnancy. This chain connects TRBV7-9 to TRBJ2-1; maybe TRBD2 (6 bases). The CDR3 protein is CASRQGLYNEQFF. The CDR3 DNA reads TGTGCCAGCAGGCAGGGACTCTACAATGAGCAGTTCTTC. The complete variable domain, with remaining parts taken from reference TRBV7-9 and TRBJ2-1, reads DTGVSQNPRHKITKRGQNVTFRCDPISEHNRLYWYRQTLGQGPEFLTYFQNEAQLEKSRLLSDRFSAERPKGSFSTLEIQRTEQGDSAMYLCASRQGLYNEQFFGPGTRLTVL.